The rows below give T cell receptor beta chains drawn from one sample of a study of cytomegalovirus exposure and HLA in healthy donors. TCRdb's table, derived via immunoSEQ multiplex PCR, lists solely in-frame clones and lacks some. The top ten hold approximately 4.4% of the sample, which has around 150,000 clones, roughly three quarters seen once. Sequencing was carried out using PBMCs. Receptors were obtained from a man aged 18 to 29 in good health and CMV-seropositive. The CDR3 runs from the conserved cysteine through the conserved F or W. The D gene is left open where the match is weak. The size of a clone is reported for some rows only, either as once, few or many, or as a class for expanded clones.

abundance: NA; d_gene: NA; v_gene: TRBV7-9; j_gene: TRBJ1-1; CDR3nt: TGTGCCAGCAGCTTAGGTCCGGGGTTTAACACTGAAGCTTTCTTT; CDR3aa: CASSLGPGFNTEAFF
abundance: NA; d_gene: TRBD1; v_gene: TRBV2; j_gene: TRBJ1-2; CDR3nt: TGTGCCAGCAGTGATGACAGGGGATACTATGGCTACACCTTC; CDR3aa: CASSDDRGYYGYTF
abundance: few; d_gene: NA; v_gene: TRBV10-3; j_gene: TRBJ1-4; CDR3nt: TGTGCCATCAGTGAGTCTTGGATGACTCCTGATTCTTATGAAAAACTGTTTTTT; CDR3aa: CAISESWMTPDSYEKLFF
abundance: NA; d_gene: TRBD2; v_gene: TRBV5-6; j_gene: TRBJ2-5; CDR3nt: TGTGCCAGCACCGGGACTAGGGCCCTCCAAGAGACCCAGTACTTC; CDR3aa: CASTGTRALQETQYF
abundance: once; d_gene: TRBD2; v_gene: TRBV28; j_gene: TRBJ2-5; CDR3nt: TGTGCCAGCAGTCCAGGGACTAGCGAGTCAGAGACCCAGTACTTC; CDR3aa: CASSPGTSESETQYF
abundance: few; d_gene: TRBD2; v_gene: TRBV19; j_gene: TRBJ2-1; CDR3nt: TGTGCCACCAGGAGGCGGACTAGCGGGAGGGCCGGCTACAATGAGCAGTTCTTC; CDR3aa: CATRRRTSGRAGYNEQFF
abundance: few; d_gene: NA; v_gene: TRBV29-1; j_gene: TRBJ1-1; CDR3nt: TGCAGCGTTTCTTCTCCTCTAGGGCGGGGCACTGAAGCTTTCTTT; CDR3aa: CSVSSPLGRGTEAFF
abundance: NA; d_gene: TRBD1; v_gene: TRBV7-6; j_gene: TRBJ2-1; CDR3nt: TGTGCCAGCAGCCCCGGACAGGGATTCGGCGGCAATGAGCAGTTCTTC; CDR3aa: CASSPGQGFGGNEQFF
abundance: NA; d_gene: TRBD2; v_gene: TRBV11-3; j_gene: TRBJ2-3; CDR3nt: TGTGCCAGCAGCGCTCAAAATGGACTAGAACAGTATTTT; CDR3aa: CASSAQNGLEQYF
abundance: NA; d_gene: NA; v_gene: TRBV7-8; j_gene: TRBJ1-2; CDR3nt: TGTGCCAGCAGCTTGCGGGAGAACTATGGCTACACCTTC; CDR3aa: CASSLRENYGYTF
abundance: NA; d_gene: TRBD2; v_gene: TRBV4-2; j_gene: TRBJ2-1; CDR3nt: TGTGCCAGCAGCCGGCGACTAGCGGATAGCAATGAGCAGTTCTTC; CDR3aa: CASSRRLADSNEQFF
abundance: few; d_gene: NA; v_gene: TRBV2; j_gene: TRBJ2-1; CDR3nt: TGTGCCAGCCGATCAACGGGGATGAACAATGAGCAGTTCTTC; CDR3aa: CASRSTGMNNEQFF
abundance: NA; d_gene: TRBD1; v_gene: TRBV5-1; j_gene: TRBJ1-2; CDR3nt: TGCGCCAGCAGCTGGGGACAGGGGACTAACTATGGCTACACCTTC; CDR3aa: CASSWGQGTNYGYTF
abundance: NA; d_gene: NA; v_gene: TRBV2; j_gene: TRBJ1-1; CDR3nt: TGTGCCAGCAGGGGAGGAGAAGCTTTCTTT; CDR3aa: CASRGGEAFF
abundance: NA; d_gene: TRBD1; v_gene: TRBV7-9; j_gene: TRBJ1-4; CDR3nt: TGTGCCAGCAGCCCCCCAGGGGGCCCGCGTGTAAAACTGTTTTTT; CDR3aa: CASSPPGGPRVKLFF
abundance: NA; d_gene: NA; v_gene: TRBV15; j_gene: TRBJ1-5; CDR3nt: TGTGCCACCACCAAGGAACAGCTTAGCAATCAGCCCCAGCATTTT; CDR3aa: CATTKEQLSNQPQHF
abundance: few; d_gene: TRBD2; v_gene: TRBV11-2; j_gene: TRBJ2-2; CDR3nt: TGTGCCAGCAGCTTGGGACTAGCGGACCTCACCGGGGAGCTGTTTTTT; CDR3aa: CASSLGLADLTGELFF
abundance: few; d_gene: TRBD1; v_gene: TRBV6-1; j_gene: TRBJ1-5; CDR3nt: TGTGCCAGCAGTGAATCCACAGGGGCGGATCAGCCCCAGCATTTT; CDR3aa: CASSESTGADQPQHF
abundance: few; d_gene: TRBD1; v_gene: TRBV7-2; j_gene: TRBJ1-1; CDR3nt: TGTGCCAGCAGCCCAGGGGGGACAGGGCGAGCTGAAGCTTTCTTT; CDR3aa: CASSPGGTGRAEAFF
abundance: NA; d_gene: TRBD1; v_gene: TRBV9; j_gene: TRBJ1-3; CDR3nt: TGTGCCAGCAGCGTAGAGGGGGCGAGAGGAAACACCATATATTTT; CDR3aa: CASSVEGARGNTIYF
abundance: NA; d_gene: TRBD1; v_gene: TRBV15; j_gene: TRBJ2-3; CDR3nt: TGTGCCACCAGCAGAGCAATGGGACAGGGGTCCACAGATACGCAGTATTTT; CDR3aa: CATSRAMGQGSTDTQYF
abundance: NA; d_gene: NA; v_gene: TRBV6-5; j_gene: TRBJ1-1; CDR3nt: TGTGCCAGCAGTTACTTAGGCGGGGGGCGGAAGGCTTTCTTT; CDR3aa: CASSYLGGGRKAFF
abundance: NA; d_gene: TRBD1; v_gene: TRBV4-1; j_gene: TRBJ2-3; CDR3nt: TGCGCCAGCAGCCAAGATAGGGGTGGAACAGGGGGCGAGGATACGCAGTATTTT; CDR3aa: CASSQDRGGTGGEDTQYF
abundance: once; d_gene: TRBD1; v_gene: TRBV5-6; j_gene: TRBJ1-1; CDR3nt: TGTGCCAGCAGCTTGGGGGGACTCCGGGACAGGCACATGAACACTGAAGCTTTCTTT; CDR3aa: CASSLGGLRDRHMNTEAFF
abundance: NA; d_gene: TRBD1; v_gene: TRBV6-5; j_gene: TRBJ2-5; CDR3nt: TGTGCCAGCAGTTACTTCGACAGGGCGGGAGAGACCCAGTACTTC; CDR3aa: CASSYFDRAGETQYF
abundance: NA; d_gene: NA; v_gene: TRBV29-1; j_gene: TRBJ2-5; CDR3nt: TGCAGTACCGTCTACGGAGGGGCGCGGGCCCAAGAGACCCAGTACTTC; CDR3aa: CSTVYGGARAQETQYF
abundance: few; d_gene: TRBD1; v_gene: TRBV5-1; j_gene: TRBJ1-1; CDR3nt: TGCGCCAGCAGCTTGTGGGACAGCGAGACTGAAGCTTTCTTT; CDR3aa: CASSLWDSETEAFF
abundance: few; d_gene: NA; v_gene: TRBV18; j_gene: TRBJ1-4; CDR3nt: TGTGCCAGCTCACGGGAGGGGGAATTGCTGTTTTTT; CDR3aa: CASSREGELLFF
abundance: NA; d_gene: NA; v_gene: TRBV7-3; j_gene: TRBJ1-1; CDR3nt: TGTGCCAGCAGCTTGTCGTCAGGGAACACTGAAGCTTTCTTT; CDR3aa: CASSLSSGNTEAFF
abundance: NA; d_gene: NA; v_gene: TRBV14; j_gene: TRBJ1-4; CDR3nt: TGTGCCAGCAGCCGTACAGGCTTACTTAATGAAAAACTGTTTTTT; CDR3aa: CASSRTGLLNEKLFF
abundance: few; d_gene: TRBD2; v_gene: TRBV28; j_gene: TRBJ2-1; CDR3nt: TGTGCCAGCAGTTCCTTCACCGGACTAGCGGGAAGCTCCTACAATGAGCAGTTCTTC; CDR3aa: CASSSFTGLAGSSYNEQFF
abundance: NA; d_gene: TRBD2; v_gene: TRBV27; j_gene: TRBJ2-1; CDR3nt: TGTGCCAGCAGTCCACTGACTAGCCTGGATCACAATGAGCAGTTCTTC; CDR3aa: CASSPLTSLDHNEQFF
abundance: NA; d_gene: NA; v_gene: TRBV14; j_gene: TRBJ2-1; CDR3nt: TGTGCCAGCAGCCAACTCCCCGGGACTTTACATGAGCAGTTCTTC; CDR3aa: CASSQLPGTLHEQFF
abundance: NA; d_gene: NA; v_gene: TRBV15; j_gene: TRBJ2-3; CDR3nt: TGTGCCACCAGCAGAGATCGGGGGGATACGCAGTATTTT; CDR3aa: CATSRDRGDTQYF
abundance: NA; d_gene: TRBD1; v_gene: TRBV30; j_gene: TRBJ1-1; CDR3nt: TGTGCCGCGGACAGGGACAACACTGAAGCTTTCTTT; CDR3aa: CAADRDNTEAFF
abundance: once; d_gene: NA; v_gene: TRBV5-1; j_gene: TRBJ1-6; CDR3nt: TGCGCCAGCACGGAGGGATTAGGATCACCCCTCCACTTT; CDR3aa: CASTEGLGSPLHF
abundance: NA; d_gene: NA; v_gene: TRBV27; j_gene: TRBJ1-4; CDR3nt: TGTGCCAGCAGTTTATCAACAGCTAATGAAAAACTGTTTTTT; CDR3aa: CASSLSTANEKLFF
abundance: NA; d_gene: TRBD1; v_gene: TRBV7-3; j_gene: TRBJ2-5; CDR3nt: TGTGCCGGACAGGGTCAAGAGACCCAGTACTTC; CDR3aa: CAGQGQETQYF
abundance: once; d_gene: TRBD1; v_gene: TRBV5-1; j_gene: TRBJ1-2; CDR3nt: TGCGCCAGCAGCTTGACAGGGGGCGCGGACGGCTACACCTTC; CDR3aa: CASSLTGGADGYTF
abundance: once; d_gene: NA; v_gene: TRBV7-9; j_gene: TRBJ2-3; CDR3nt: TGTGCCAGCAGCTTATTGGAGGGATCAGATACGCAGTATTTT; CDR3aa: CASSLLEGSDTQYF
abundance: NA; d_gene: TRBD1; v_gene: TRBV5-1; j_gene: TRBJ2-1; CDR3nt: TGCGCCAGCAGCTTTGGGACAGAGATTGAGCAGTTCTTC; CDR3aa: CASSFGTEIEQFF